These 24 T cell receptor beta chains came from one sample sequenced in a study of blood T cells in healthy people across ages. Sample-barcoded 5' priming and a J-beta primer mix drove a second PCR of about 6 to 12 cycles. TCRdb processed the 5' RACE reads anew with MiXCR; each CDR3 protein has one entry. The sample consists of hundreds of thousands of distinct CDR3 sequences, about 30% of them appearing once. Sequenced material: blood. Receptors originate from a woman aged 80 or over in good health.

At least ten counts were recorded for this clonotype. J is TRBJ2-7 and V is TRBV20-1; no clear D gene. V was cut by 5 bases and J by 2 bases, with 10 bases left in between. This CDR3 is built from 12 residues. Germline V gene lookup returns CDR1 DFQATT and CDR2 SNEGSKA (reference sequence). This chain's CDR3 is CSARALTYEQYF. CDR3 nucleotide sequence: TGCAGTGCTCGGGCACTCACCTACGAGCAGTACTTC.

This rearrangement joins TRBV20-1 to TRBJ2-5, with unresolved D. Trimming shortened V by 2 bases and J by 5 bases, and 9 bases separated the two germline ends. Germline V CDR1 and CDR2: DFQATT, SNEGSKA (reference sequence). This CDR3 comprises 12 residues. The DNA of the CDR3 is TGCAGTGCTAGATTTTTTCGTGAGACCCAGTACTTC. Encoded protein: CSARFFRETQYF.

This clonotype was picked up many times. The chain employs TRBV29-1 and TRBJ1-6; tentative D call: TRBD1 (6 bases). The CDR3 spans 13 residues. Trimming removed 3 bases from V and 9 bases from J, with 12 bases in between. CDR1 and CDR2 from the germline V gene are SQVTM and ANQGSEA. The CDR3 sequence: CSVETGPGSPLHF. CDR3 sequence (DNA): TGCAGCGTTGAGACAGGCCCAGGTTCACCCCTCCACTTT.

This clonotype was seen many times. The chain joins TRBV7-3 to TRBJ1-5; D is unclear. This CDR3 spans 15 amino acids. V lost 2 bases, J lost 3 bases, and 11 bases lay in between. Germline V lookup: CDR1 SGHTA, CDR2 FQGTGA. This CDR3 is CASSLRPGDNQPQHF. The CDR3 DNA sequence: TGTGCCAGCAGCTTACGCCCCGGTGACAATCAGCCCCAGCATTTT.

This clonotype was found a few times. V usage is TRBV29-1 and J usage is TRBJ1-2, with 7 bases aligning to TRBD1. Germline V CDR1 and CDR2: SQVTM, ANQGSEA. This CDR3 has 15 residues. Germline trimming cut 2 bases from V and 0 bases from J; bases unmatched to any gene: 6. As DNA, the CDR3 is TGCAGCGTTGAACTGGACAGGAAAGCTAACTATGGCTACACCTTC. It codes for CSVELDRKANYGYTF.

The sample holds many counts of this clonotype. The chain employs TRBV7-3 and TRBJ2-3, with D possibly TRBD2 on 5 matching bases. This CDR3 has 15 amino acids. Germline assignment: CDR1 SGHTA and CDR2 FQGTGA. V gave up 5 bases and J gave up 0 bases, with 12 bases separating them. This CDR3 is CASSLSGPSTDTQYF. Here the CDR3 DNA reads TGTGCCAGCAGCCTCAGCGGCCCTAGCACAGATACGCAGTATTTT. Drawing the rest from reference TRBV7-3 and TRBJ2-3, the complete variable domain is GAGVSQTPSNKVTEKGKYVELRCDPISGHTALYWYRQSLGQGPEFLIYFQGTGAADDSGLPNDRFFAVRPEGSVSTLKIQRTERGDSAVYLCASSLSGPSTDTQYFGPGTRLTVL.

This chain joins TRBV9 and TRBJ2-1; possibly TRBD2 for D (5 bases). The V and J ends lost 4 bases and 10 bases respectively, with 15 bases between them. The CDR3 extends over 13 amino acids. The V gene's germline CDR1 is SGDLS and CDR2 YYNGEE. CDR3 bases: TGTGCCAGCAGCCTCCAGGCCCCGGGAGAGCAGTTCTTC. This encodes CASSLQAPGEQFF.

This clonotype was observed a few times. The rearrangement uses TRBV9 and TRBJ2-4; 7 bases are shared with TRBD2. J was trimmed by 1 base and V by 0 bases; bases with no gene match: 7. The CDR3 has 17 residues. The V gene's germline CDR1 is SGDLS and CDR2 YYNGEE. CDR3 sequence: CASSVAGGGGAKNIQYF. The CDR3 DNA reads as TGTGCCAGCAGCGTAGCGGGGGGTGGGGGGGCCAAAAACATTCAGTACTTC.

The sample holds many counts of this clonotype. The rearrangement uses TRBV30 and TRBJ2-7; the D is unclear. From germline, CDR1 is GTSNPN and CDR2 SVGIG (reference sequence). The V and J ends lost 5 bases and 5 bases respectively, with 10 bases between them. This CDR3 spans 11 amino acids. The CDR3: CAWAGRDEQYF. CDR3 DNA sequence: TGTGCCTGGGCAGGACGCGACGAGCAGTACTTC.

In its sample, this clonotype was seen a few times. The gene calls are TRBV7-6 and TRBJ2-2; TRBD1 matches at 10 bases. Germline loops: CDR1 SGHVS, CDR2 FNYEAQ. This CDR3 region has 16 residues. Losses at the gene ends were 5 bases for V and 5 bases for J; bases not matched to a gene: 8. CDR3 sequence: CASSERQGARTGELFF. CDR3 coding DNA: TGTGCCAGCAGCGAACGACAGGGGGCGCGGACCGGGGAGCTGTTTTTT.

This clonotype came up a few times. A much larger clone lies one base from this, so it may be a read error. CDR3 region: CASSLDSPRSGYIF. The CDR3 DNA follows: TGCGCCAGCAGCTTGGACAGTCCAAGGTCCGGCTACATCTTC. V gene TRBV5-1 combines with J gene TRBJ1-2; no definite D call. The CDR3 contains 14 residues. Per the germline V gene, CDR1 is SGHRS and CDR2 is YFSETQ. The variable domain in full, completed from reference TRBV5-1 and TRBJ1-2, reads KAGVTQTPRYLIKTRGQQVTLSCSPISGHRSVSWYQQTPGQGLQFLFEYFSETQRNKGNFPGRFSGRQFSNSRSEMNVSTLELGDSALYLCASSLDSPRSGYIFGSGTRLTVV.

Points on this clonotype: This may come from a read error, since a much larger clone is one base off. This sequence joins TRBV3-1 and TRBJ2-6; TRBD2 might be the D (6 bases). The CDR3 covers 18 residues. Looked up from germline, CDR1 is LGHDT and CDR2 is YNNKEL (reference sequence). The V end lost 4 bases, the J end lost 0 bases, and 16 bases lay between the germline ends. The CDR3 reads CASSRGDVALSGANVLTF. The DNA of the CDR3 is TGTGCCAGCAGCCGGGGGGACGTTGCACTCTCTGGGGCCAACGTCCTGACTTTC.

This clonotype was detected many times. This chain connects TRBV7-8 to TRBJ2-5; 7 bases fit TRBD2. V lost 2 bases to trimming and J lost 2 bases; unmatched junction nucleotides: 8. The germline V gene has CDR1 SGHVS and CDR2 FQNEAQ. The CDR3 is 16 amino acids. CDR3 protein: CASSLRGAGPQETQYF. CDR3 bases: TGTGCCAGCAGCTTACGGGGAGCGGGGCCGCAAGAGACCCAGTACTTC.

In this sample, this clonotype turned up many times. This rearrangement joins TRBV11-3 to TRBJ1-1, with 8 bases that match TRBD1. In germline, CDR1 is SGHNT, CDR2 YENEEA. This CDR3 is built from 15 residues. J was trimmed by 2 bases and V by 6 bases; bases with no gene match: 8. The CDR3 DNA follows: TGTGCCAGCAGTTTTACCGGACAGGGCAACACTGAAGCTTTCTTT. Encoded protein: CASSFTGQGNTEAFF. Using reference TRBV11-3 and TRBJ1-1 for the parts outside the CDR3, the full variable domain is EAGVVQSPRYKIIEKKQPVAFWCNPISGHNTLYWYLQNLGQGPELLIRYENEEAVDDSQLPKDRFSAERLKGVDSTLKIQPAELGDSAVYLCASSFTGQGNTEAFFGQGTRLTVV.

This chain connects TRBV7-3 to TRBJ2-2; TRBD2 matches 11 bases. V was pared by 5 bases and J by 5 bases, with 4 bases of the junction left unmatched. The CDR3 length is 15 residues. Germline CDR1 is SGHTA and CDR2 is FQGTGA. CDR3 nucleotides: TGTGCCAGCAGCAGTGGGACTAGCGGAACCGGGGAGCTGTTTTTT. Its protein is CASSSGTSGTGELFF.

This clonotype was observed a single time. The chain couples TRBV6-1 to TRBJ1-2, with a weak D call TRBD1 (5 bases). Germline V CDR1 and CDR2: MNHNS, SASEGT. This CDR3 is 14 amino acids long. Trimming stripped 6 bases from V and 6 bases from J, with 17 bases between. The CDR3 sequence is CASSLGGALNGYTF. The CDR3 region has the DNA TGTGCCAGCAGCCTGGGTGGGGCCCTCAATGGCTACACCTTC.

This clonotype was seen at least ten times. The chain carries TRBV20-1 and TRBJ1-2; TRBD1 might be the D (6 bases). The CDR3 covers 15 residues. Trimming cost V 0 bases and J 6 bases, with 17 bases left between them. Germline values: CDR1 DFQATT, CDR2 SNEGSKA (reference sequence). CDR3 coding DNA: TGCAGTGCTAGAGATCCCGTACGAGGGGGGGATGGCTACACCTTC. Protein sequence: CSARDPVRGGDGYTF.

The chain recombines TRBV9 with TRBJ1-1; D gene ambiguous. V was trimmed by 3 bases and J by 3 bases, leaving 12 bases between them. This CDR3 comprises 14 residues. CDR1 is SGDLS, CDR2 YYNGEE, per germline. In DNA, the CDR3 is TGTGCCAGCAGCGGGAGGCCCTTGGACACTGAAGCTTTCTTT. The encoded protein is CASSGRPLDTEAFF.

This clonotype came up many times. The chain joins TRBV7-7 to TRBJ2-3; 10 bases agree with TRBD1. With V trimmed by 5 bases and J by 9 bases, 8 bases remained unmatched. Germline V gene lookup returns CDR1 SSHAT and CDR2 FNYEAQ (reference sequence). There are 14 residues in the CDR3. CDR3 in amino acids: CASSTGTGEATQYF. The CDR3 DNA reads TGTGCCAGCAGCACCGGGACAGGGGAGGCCACGCAGTATTTT.

Ten or more counts support this clonotype. The V gene is TRBV20-1, the J gene TRBJ2-4; TRBD2 matches at 11 bases. The CDR3 has 13 residues. V lost 6 bases to trimming and J lost 5 bases; unmatched junction nucleotides: 3. The V gene's germline CDR1 is DFQATT and CDR2 SNEGSKA (reference sequence). The CDR3 DNA follows: TGCAGTGCCCAGACTAGCGGGGAAAACATTCAGTACTTC. The encoded protein is CSAQTSGENIQYF.

V is TRBV4-3 and J is TRBJ1-1, with D maybe TRBD1 (6 bases). Looked up from germline, CDR1 is LGHNA and CDR2 is YSLEER. Trimming stripped 4 bases from V and 8 bases from J, with 14 bases between. The CDR3 consists of 13 residues. The CDR3 loop reads CASSLIGTPEAFF. DNA of the CDR3: TGCGCCAGCAGCCTCATAGGGACACCAGAAGCTTTCTTT.

The sample holds many counts of this clonotype. The chain links TRBV7-2 to TRBJ2-3; 9 positions match TRBD2. Looked up from germline, CDR1 is SGHTA and CDR2 is FQGNSA. The ends lost 1 base at V and 2 bases at J; junction bases unmatched: 7. CDR3 length: 17 amino acids. CDR3 loop: CASSLVASGANTDTQYF. The CDR3 nucleotides are TGTGCCAGCAGCTTAGTGGCTAGCGGGGCCAACACAGATACGCAGTATTTT.

This chain connects TRBV27 to TRBJ1-1, with a weak D call TRBD1 (5 bases). The CDR3 runs 11 residues. Germline V gene lookup returns CDR1 MNHEY and CDR2 SMNVEV (reference sequence). The CDR3 DNA is TGTGCTGTGGTGGGGGGCACTGAAGCTTTCTTT. It encodes CAVVGGTEAFF.

This clonotype has a single count. The gene calls are TRBV2 and TRBJ2-1; D perhaps matches TRBD2 (7 bases). TRBJ2-7 matches the DNA end more closely, so the J call is doubtful. CDR1 is SNHLY, CDR2 FYNNEI, per germline. The CDR3 has 15 residues. The DNA of the CDR3 is TGTGCCAGCAGTGAAATGGCGGGGGCGTACAATGAGCAGTACTTC. Translation gives CASSEMAGAYNEQYF.